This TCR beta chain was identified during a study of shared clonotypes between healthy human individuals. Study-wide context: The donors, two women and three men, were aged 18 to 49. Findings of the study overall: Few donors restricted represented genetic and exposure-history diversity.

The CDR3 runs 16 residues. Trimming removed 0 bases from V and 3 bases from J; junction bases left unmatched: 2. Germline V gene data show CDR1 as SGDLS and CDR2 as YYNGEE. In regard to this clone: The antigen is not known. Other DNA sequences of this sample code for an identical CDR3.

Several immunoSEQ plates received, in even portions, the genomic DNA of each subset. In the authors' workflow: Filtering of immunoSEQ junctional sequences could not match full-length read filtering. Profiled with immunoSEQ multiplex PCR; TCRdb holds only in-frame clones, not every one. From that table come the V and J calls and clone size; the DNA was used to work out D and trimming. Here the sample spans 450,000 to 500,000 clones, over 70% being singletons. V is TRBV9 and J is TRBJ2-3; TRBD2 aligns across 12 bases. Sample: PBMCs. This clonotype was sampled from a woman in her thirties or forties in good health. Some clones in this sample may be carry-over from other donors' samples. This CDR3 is CASSVAGLAGTDTQYF. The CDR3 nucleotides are TGTGCCAGCAGCGTAGCCGGACTAGCGGGAACAGATACGCAGTATTTT.